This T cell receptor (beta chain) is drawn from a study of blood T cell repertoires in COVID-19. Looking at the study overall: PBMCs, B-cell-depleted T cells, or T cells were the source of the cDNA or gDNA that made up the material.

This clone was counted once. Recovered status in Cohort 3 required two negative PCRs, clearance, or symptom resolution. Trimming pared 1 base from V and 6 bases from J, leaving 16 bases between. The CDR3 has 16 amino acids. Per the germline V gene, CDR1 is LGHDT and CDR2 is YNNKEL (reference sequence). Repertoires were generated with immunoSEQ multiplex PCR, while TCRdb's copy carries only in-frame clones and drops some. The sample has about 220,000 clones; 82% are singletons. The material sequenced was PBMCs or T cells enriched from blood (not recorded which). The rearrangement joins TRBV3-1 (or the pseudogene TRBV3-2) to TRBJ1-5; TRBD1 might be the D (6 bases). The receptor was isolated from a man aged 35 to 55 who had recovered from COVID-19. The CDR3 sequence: CASSQGSGALGQPQHF. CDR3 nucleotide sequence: TGTGCCAGCAGCCAAGGGTCAGGGGCGCTTGGTCAGCCCCAGCATTTT.